The clone carrying this TCR beta chain was observed a few times. Its target is unknown. This record comes from a study of human T cells and chemical hapten exposure. Study findings and constraints: Versus controls, significantly more large CDR3 similarity clusters arose from expanded TCRs.

Time point reported: patch test 1, 2 weeks after DPC sensitization. The treatment denotes: therapeutic diphenylcyclopropenone sensitization with weekly scalp DPC. Before extraction, the whole blood was not fractionated, and total RNA was taken from it. TCRdb called the RACE reads again in MiXCR, with one record for every CDR3 protein. This table has 50,000 or so distinct CDR3 sequences, approximately 11% appearing once. Germline CDR1 MGHRA, CDR2 YSYEKL. The CDR3 extends over 17 amino acids. Trimming cost V 0 bases and J 5 bases; bases outside gene matches: 12. This clonotype originated in a woman aged 40 to 55 with alopecia areata. Some clones in this sample may be carry-over from other donors' samples. The sequencing here drew on whole blood, taken in connection with sensitization to the hapten diphenylcyclopropenone (DPC). The chain links TRBV4-1 to TRBJ2-7; 8 nucleotides line up with TRBD2. CDR3 coding DNA: TGCGCCAGCAGCCAAGATAGGGGTCGGAGCGGGAGAGACGAGCAGTACTTC. Protein product: CASSQDRGRSGRDEQYF.